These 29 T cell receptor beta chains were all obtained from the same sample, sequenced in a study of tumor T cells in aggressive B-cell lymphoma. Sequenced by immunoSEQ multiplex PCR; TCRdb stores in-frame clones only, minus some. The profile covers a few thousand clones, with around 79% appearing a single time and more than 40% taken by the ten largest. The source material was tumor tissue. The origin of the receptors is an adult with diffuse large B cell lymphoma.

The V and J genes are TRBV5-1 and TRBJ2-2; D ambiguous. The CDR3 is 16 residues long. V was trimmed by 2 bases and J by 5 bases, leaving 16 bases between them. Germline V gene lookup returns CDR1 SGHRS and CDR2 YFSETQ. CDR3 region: CASSFGSDYRTGELFF. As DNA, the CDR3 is TGCGCCAGCAGCTTCGGGTCGGATTATCGGACCGGGGAGCTGTTTTTT.

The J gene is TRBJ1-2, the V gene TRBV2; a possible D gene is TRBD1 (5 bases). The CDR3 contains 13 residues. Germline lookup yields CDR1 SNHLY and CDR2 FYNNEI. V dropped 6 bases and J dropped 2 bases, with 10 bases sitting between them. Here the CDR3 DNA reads TGTGCCAGCAGGACAGACCGGAACTATGGCTACACCTTC. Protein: CASRTDRNYGYTF.

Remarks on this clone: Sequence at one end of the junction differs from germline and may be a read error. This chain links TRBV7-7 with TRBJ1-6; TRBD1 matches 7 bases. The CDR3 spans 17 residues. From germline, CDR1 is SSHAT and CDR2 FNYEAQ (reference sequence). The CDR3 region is CASSFFRDRVTNSPLHF. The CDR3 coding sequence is TGTGCTAGCAGTTTCTTCCGGGACAGAGTTACCAATTCACCCCTCCACTTT.

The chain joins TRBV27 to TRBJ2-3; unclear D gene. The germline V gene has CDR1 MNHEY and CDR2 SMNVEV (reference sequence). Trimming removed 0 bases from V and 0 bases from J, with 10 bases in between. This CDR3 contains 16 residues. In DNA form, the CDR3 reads TGTGCCAGCAGTTTATCCGCTACTTCTAGCACAGATACGCAGTATTTT. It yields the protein CASSLSATSSTDTQYF.

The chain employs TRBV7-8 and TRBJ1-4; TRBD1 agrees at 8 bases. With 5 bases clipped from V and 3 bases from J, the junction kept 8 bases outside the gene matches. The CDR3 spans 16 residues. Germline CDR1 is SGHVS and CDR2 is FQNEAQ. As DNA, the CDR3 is TGTGCCAGCAGCCCGGGCTACAGGGGGTCTAATGAAAAACTGTTTTTT. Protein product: CASSPGYRGSNEKLFF.

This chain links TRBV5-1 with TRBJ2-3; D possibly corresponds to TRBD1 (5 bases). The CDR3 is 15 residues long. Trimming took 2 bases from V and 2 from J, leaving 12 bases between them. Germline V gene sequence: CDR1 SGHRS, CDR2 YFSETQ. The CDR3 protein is CASSLAGPITDTQYF. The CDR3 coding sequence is TGCGCCAGCAGCTTAGCAGGGCCTATCACAGATACGCAGTATTTT.

Here the CDR3 reads CASSGSAGTGEQYF. The CDR3 DNA is TGCGCCAGCAGTGGTTCCGCGGGTACTGGAGAGCAGTACTTC. V is TRBV10-1 and J is TRBJ2-7; tentative D call: TRBD2 (5 bases). The V end lost 4 bases, the J end lost 7 bases, and 17 bases lay between the germline ends. Germline loops: CDR1 WNHNN, CDR2 SYGVQD (reference sequence). The CDR3 runs to 14 residues.

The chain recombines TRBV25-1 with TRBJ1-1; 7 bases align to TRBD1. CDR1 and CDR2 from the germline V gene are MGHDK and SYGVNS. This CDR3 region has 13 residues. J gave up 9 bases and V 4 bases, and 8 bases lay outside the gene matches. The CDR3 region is CASSGLGTVKAFF. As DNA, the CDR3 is TGTGCCAGCAGTGGGCTAGGGACAGTTAAAGCTTTCTTT.

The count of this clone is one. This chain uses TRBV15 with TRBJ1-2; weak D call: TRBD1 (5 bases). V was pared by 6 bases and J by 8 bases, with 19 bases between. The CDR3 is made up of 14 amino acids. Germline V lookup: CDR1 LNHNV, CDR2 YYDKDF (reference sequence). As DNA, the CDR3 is TGTGCCACCAGGTTCGGAGGGGCCGAGTGGGGCTACACCTTC. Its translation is CATRFGGAEWGYTF.

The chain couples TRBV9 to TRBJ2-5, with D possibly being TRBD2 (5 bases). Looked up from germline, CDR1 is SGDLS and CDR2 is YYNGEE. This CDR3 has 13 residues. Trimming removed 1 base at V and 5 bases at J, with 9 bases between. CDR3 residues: CASSVFGVETQYF. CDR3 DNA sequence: TGTGCCAGCAGCGTATTCGGGGTGGAGACCCAGTACTTC.

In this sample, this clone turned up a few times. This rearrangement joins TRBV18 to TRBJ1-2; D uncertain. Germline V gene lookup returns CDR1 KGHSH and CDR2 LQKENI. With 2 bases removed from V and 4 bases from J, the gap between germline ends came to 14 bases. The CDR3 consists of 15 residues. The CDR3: CASSPEDGRVYGYTF. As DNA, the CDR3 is TGTGCCAGCTCACCAGAAGACGGGCGGGTCTATGGCTACACCTTC.

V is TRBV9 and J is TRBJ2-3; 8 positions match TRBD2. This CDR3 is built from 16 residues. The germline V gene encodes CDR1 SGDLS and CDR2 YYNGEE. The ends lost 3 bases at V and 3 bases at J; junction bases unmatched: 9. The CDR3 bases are TGTGCCAGCAGCGCCCCCGGGGGGGCGAGAACAGATACGCAGTATTTT. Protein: CASSAPGGARTDTQYF. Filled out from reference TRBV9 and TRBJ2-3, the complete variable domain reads DSGVTQTPKHLITATGQRVTLRCSPRSGDLSVYWYQQSLDQGLQFLIQYYNGEERAKGNILERFSAQQFPDLHSELNLSSLELGDSALYFCASSAPGGARTDTQYFGPGTRLTVL.

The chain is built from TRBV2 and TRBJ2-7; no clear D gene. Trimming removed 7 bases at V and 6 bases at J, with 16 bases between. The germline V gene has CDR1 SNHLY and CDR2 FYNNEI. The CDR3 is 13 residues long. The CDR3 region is CASKQLPLSEQYF. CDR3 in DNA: TGTGCCAGCAAACAGCTCCCTTTAAGCGAGCAGTACTTC.

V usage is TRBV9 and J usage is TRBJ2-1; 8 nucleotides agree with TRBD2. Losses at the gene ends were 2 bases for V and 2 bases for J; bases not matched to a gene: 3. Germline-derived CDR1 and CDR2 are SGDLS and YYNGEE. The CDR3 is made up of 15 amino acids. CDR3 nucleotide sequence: TGTGCCAGCAGCGTCTCAGCGGGGGCCTACAATGAGCAGTTCTTC. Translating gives CASSVSAGAYNEQFF.

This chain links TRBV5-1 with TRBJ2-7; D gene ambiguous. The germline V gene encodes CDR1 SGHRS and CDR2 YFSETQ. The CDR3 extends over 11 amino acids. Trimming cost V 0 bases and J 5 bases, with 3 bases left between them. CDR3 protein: CASSLGDEQYF. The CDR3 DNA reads TGCGCCAGCAGCTTGGGAGACGAGCAGTACTTC.

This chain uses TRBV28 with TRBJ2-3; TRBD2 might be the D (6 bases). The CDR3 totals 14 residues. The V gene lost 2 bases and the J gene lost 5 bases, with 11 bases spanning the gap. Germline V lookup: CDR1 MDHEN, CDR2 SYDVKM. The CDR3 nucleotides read TGTGCCAGCAGTTTAGCGGCGGGATTAGATACGCAGTATTTT. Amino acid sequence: CASSLAAGLDTQYF.

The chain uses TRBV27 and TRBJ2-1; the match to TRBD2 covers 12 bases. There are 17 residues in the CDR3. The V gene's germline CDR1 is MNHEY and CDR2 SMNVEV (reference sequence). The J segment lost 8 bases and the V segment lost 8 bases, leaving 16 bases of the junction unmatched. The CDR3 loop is CASGTIPGASGRDEQFF. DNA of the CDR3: TGTGCCAGCGGGACCATCCCCGGGGCTAGCGGGAGGGATGAGCAGTTCTTC.

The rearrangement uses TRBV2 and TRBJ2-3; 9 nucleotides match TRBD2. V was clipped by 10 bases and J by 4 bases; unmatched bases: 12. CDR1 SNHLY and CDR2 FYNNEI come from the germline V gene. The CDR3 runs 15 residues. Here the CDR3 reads CAINAAGGAPDTQYF. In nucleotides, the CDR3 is TGTGCCATCAACGCAGCGGGAGGAGCGCCAGATACGCAGTATTTT.

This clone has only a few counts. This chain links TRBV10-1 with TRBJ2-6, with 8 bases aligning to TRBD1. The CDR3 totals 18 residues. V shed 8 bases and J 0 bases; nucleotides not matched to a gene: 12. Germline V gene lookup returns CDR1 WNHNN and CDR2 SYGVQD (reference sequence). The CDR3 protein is CASYTGTGQHSGANVLTF. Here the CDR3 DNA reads TGCGCCAGCTATACCGGGACAGGCCAGCACTCTGGGGCCAACGTCCTGACTTTC.

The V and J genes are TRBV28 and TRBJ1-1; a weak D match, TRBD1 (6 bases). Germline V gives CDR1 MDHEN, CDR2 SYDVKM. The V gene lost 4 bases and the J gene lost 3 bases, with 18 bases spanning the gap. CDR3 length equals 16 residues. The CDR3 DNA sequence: TGTGCCAGCAGTTCTTTGCTACAGGGATGGGACACTGAAGCTTTCTTT. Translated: CASSSLLQGWDTEAFF.

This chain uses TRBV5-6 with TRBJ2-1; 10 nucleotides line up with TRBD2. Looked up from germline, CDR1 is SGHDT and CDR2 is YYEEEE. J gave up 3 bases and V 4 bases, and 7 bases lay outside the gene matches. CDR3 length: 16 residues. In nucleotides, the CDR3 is TGTGCCAGCAGCCCGCGGACTAGCGGATACTACAATGAGCAGTTCTTC. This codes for CASSPRTSGYYNEQFF.

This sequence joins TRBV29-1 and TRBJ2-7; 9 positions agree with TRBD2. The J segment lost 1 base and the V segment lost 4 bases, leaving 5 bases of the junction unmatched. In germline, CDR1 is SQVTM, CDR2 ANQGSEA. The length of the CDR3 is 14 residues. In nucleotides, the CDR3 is TGCAGCGTTGGACTAGCGGCCAATTCCTACGAGCAGTACTTC. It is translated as CSVGLAANSYEQYF.

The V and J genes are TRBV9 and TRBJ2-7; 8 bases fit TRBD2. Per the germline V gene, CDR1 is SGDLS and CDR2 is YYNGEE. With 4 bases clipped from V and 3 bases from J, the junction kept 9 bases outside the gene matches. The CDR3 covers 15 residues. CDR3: CASSPDPRGDYEQYF. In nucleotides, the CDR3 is TGTGCCAGCAGCCCCGATCCGCGGGGGGACTACGAGCAGTACTTC.

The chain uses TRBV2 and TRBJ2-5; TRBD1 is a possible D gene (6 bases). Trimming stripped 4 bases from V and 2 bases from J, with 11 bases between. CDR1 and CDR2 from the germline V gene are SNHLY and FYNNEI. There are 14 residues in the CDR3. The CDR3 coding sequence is TGTGCCAGCAGTGGGGTGGGGGCTCAAGAGACCCAGTACTTC. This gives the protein CASSGVGAQETQYF.

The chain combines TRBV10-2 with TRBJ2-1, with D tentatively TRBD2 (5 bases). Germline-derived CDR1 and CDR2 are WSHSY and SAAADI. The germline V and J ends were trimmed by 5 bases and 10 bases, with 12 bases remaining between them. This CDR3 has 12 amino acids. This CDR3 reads CASSLTILEQFF. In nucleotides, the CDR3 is TGCGCCAGCAGTTTGACTATTCTCGAGCAGTTCTTC.

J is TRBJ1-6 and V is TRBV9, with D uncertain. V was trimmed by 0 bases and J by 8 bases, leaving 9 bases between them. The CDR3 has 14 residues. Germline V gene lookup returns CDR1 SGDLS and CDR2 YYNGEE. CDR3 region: CASSVEFSDSPLHF. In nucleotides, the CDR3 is TGTGCCAGCAGCGTAGAATTCAGTGATTCACCCCTCCACTTT.

The CDR3 nucleotides are TGTGCCAGCAGCCCCCGACAGGGGACAGCCTCTGGGGCCAACGTCCTGACTTTC. The encoded protein is CASSPRQGTASGANVLTF. The rearrangement links TRBV7-6 to TRBJ2-6; 8 bases fit TRBD1. The CDR3 length is 18 residues. The trim removed 5 bases at V and 0 bases at J, leaving 9 bases unmatched. Germline V gene sequence: CDR1 SGHVS, CDR2 FNYEAQ.

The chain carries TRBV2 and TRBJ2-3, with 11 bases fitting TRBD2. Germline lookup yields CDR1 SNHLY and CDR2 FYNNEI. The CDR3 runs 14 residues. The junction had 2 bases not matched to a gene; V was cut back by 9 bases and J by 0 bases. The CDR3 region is CARGTSGSTDTQYF. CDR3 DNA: TGTGCCAGAGGGACTAGCGGAAGCACAGATACGCAGTATTTT.

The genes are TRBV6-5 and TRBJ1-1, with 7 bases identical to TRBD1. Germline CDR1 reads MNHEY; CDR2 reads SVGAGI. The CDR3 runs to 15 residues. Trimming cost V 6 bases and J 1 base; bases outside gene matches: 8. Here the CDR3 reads CASSSLGGANTEAFF. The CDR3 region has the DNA TGTGCCAGCAGCTCTCTAGGGGGCGCGAACACTGAAGCTTTCTTT.